Sequencing of this T cell receptor beta chain was carried out in a study of cytomegalovirus exposure and HLA in healthy donors. The germline gives CDR1 MNHEY, CDR2 SMNVEV (reference sequence). Trimming at V came to 2 bases and at J to 4 bases, leaving 3 bases not matched to a gene. The CDR3 consists of 14 residues. Only in-frame clones appear in the TCRdb table, and some are missing; sequencing was by immunoSEQ multiplex PCR. Here the sample spans around 150,000 clones, approximately 87% being singletons. Regarding the study as a whole: It was 150 to 200 TCR beta chains that were listed as cytomegalovirus-associated.

With regard to this clone: The antigen is undetermined.

The specimen sequenced was PBMCs. This chain uses TRBV27 with TRBJ2-7; 9 bases align to TRBD2. The receptor was derived from a woman aged 25 to 45 in good health and CMV-seronegative. CDR3 nucleotides: TGTGCCAGCAGTTTAAGGCGGGGGGGATACGAGCAGTACTTC. It codes for CASSLRRGGYEQYF.